Ten or more counts support the clone carrying this TCR beta chain. The data belong to a study of low-dose radiotherapy and immunotherapy resistance in tumors. Study summary: Individuals in Cohort 2 had 1 Gy per fraction every two weeks, adding up to 13 Gy over 26 weeks. Treatment included intravenous cyclophosphamide dosed at 200 mg/m2 every two weeks, one day before radiation and immunotherapy. Every six weeks patients received intravenous ipilimumab 1 mg/kg, and every two weeks they received intravenous nivolumab 240 mg.

TRAV and TRBV primers primed cDNA for both TCRalpha and TCRbeta. Over about 19 PCR cycles, TCRs were amplified from a constant-region primer and V-primer adapter. MiXCR was run by TCRdb on the reads, yielding one entry per CDR3 protein. Found here are 85,000 to 95,000 distinct CDR3 sequences, 9.4% of them singletons; the top ten hold under 1.1%. CDR1 is SGHTS and CDR2 is YDEGEE in the germline V gene. This CDR3 has 16 amino acids. Deletions cut 4 bases from V and 2 bases from J, with 18 bases between. Time point here: before trial treatment. The treatment that donors received included nivolumab, ipilimumab, aspirin, low-dose cyclophosphamide and low-dose radiotherapy.

The chain has TRBV5-8 and TRBJ2-5; D is unclear. The specimen was PBMCs, collected before treatment. This clonotype was sampled from a male donor with prostate cancer. The CDR3 protein is CASSGFSGRSQETQYF. CDR3 coding DNA: TGTGCCAGCAGCGGATTCTCTGGGCGCAGTCAAGAGACCCAGTACTTC.